This TCR beta chain was sequenced in a study of cytomegalovirus exposure and HLA in healthy donors. Whole-study results and caveats: Researchers catalogued about 160 TCR beta chains as cytomegalovirus-associated. As a later analysis showed, a missense DCLRE1C variant was linked to trimming of TCR beta V- and J-genes. According to an earlier analysis, most TCR beta V segments yielded productive rearrangements about 87% or about 30% of the time.

V trimming: 0 bases; J trimming: 5 bases; junction bases outside the gene matches: 4. In germline, CDR1 is SGHRS, CDR2 YFSETQ. The CDR3 totals 15 residues. This clone occurred once. The antigen is not known. It was with 60 Vbeta and 13 Jbeta primers that the PCR ran. Data came from immunoSEQ multiplex PCR; TCRdb stores just in-frame clones and leaves some out. The sample records about 150,000 clones, roughly four fifths being singletons. The receptor was derived from a male donor in good health and CMV-seronegative. Sequences were obtained from PBMCs. V and J are TRBV5-1 and TRBJ2-2; 7 bases are a match to TRBD1. The DNA of the CDR3 is TGCGCCAGCAGCTTGGGACAGGGATGGACCGGGGAGCTGTTTTTT. This translates into CASSLGQGWTGELFF. Full variable domain (remainder filled in from reference TRBV5-1 and TRBJ2-2): KAGVTQTPRYLIKTRGQQVTLSCSPISGHRSVSWYQQTPGQGLQFLFEYFSETQRNKGNFPGRFSGRQFSNSRSEMNVSTLELGDSALYLCASSLGQGWTGELFFGEGSRLTVL.